Shown below are 21 T cell receptor beta chains from a single sample sequenced in a study of OX40 agonist ivuxolimab in advanced cancers. TCRdb keeps only in-frame clones here, not all; method: immunoSEQ multiplex PCR. Of under 85,000 clones listed, around 86% are singletons. The sequenced sample was CD4+ or CD8+ T cells sorted from blood, obtained in a trial of the OX40 agonist ivuxolimab. The receptors were gathered from an adult with an advanced solid tumor such as melanoma, head and neck, liver or kidney cancer.

The chain uses TRBV18 and TRBJ2-7; 7 nucleotides agree with TRBD1. CDR1 and CDR2 (germline): KGHSH, LQKENI. V shed 3 bases, J shed 6 bases, and the junction held 2 bases outside the gene matches. The CDR3 runs to 12 residues. The CDR3 loop is CASSPTGAEQYF. The CDR3 nucleotides are TGTGCCAGCTCACCTACAGGGGCCGAGCAGTACTTC.

The chain is built from TRBV27 and TRBJ2-2, with D tentatively TRBD2 (6 bases). The CDR3 consists of 15 residues. Germline V lookup: CDR1 MNHEY, CDR2 SMNVEV (reference sequence). V was clipped by 5 bases and J by 4 bases, with 14 bases between them. CDR3 protein: CASSPRDLPTGELFF. Written as DNA, the CDR3 is TGTGCCAGCAGTCCTCGGGACTTGCCCACCGGGGAGCTGTTTTTT.

V and J are TRBV5-4 and TRBJ2-1; 7 nucleotides match TRBD1. Germline assignment: CDR1 SGHNT and CDR2 YYREEE (reference sequence). The CDR3 contains 17 residues. The J segment lost 7 bases and the V segment lost 3 bases, leaving 16 bases of the junction unmatched. The chain's CDR3 is CASSSPARQGGANEQFF. The DNA for the CDR3 is TGTGCCAGCAGCTCCCCTGCACGACAGGGTGGGGCGAATGAGCAGTTCTTC.

This rearrangement joins TRBV7-8 to TRBJ2-1; TRBD2 matches 10 bases. Unmatched junction bases numbered 12, after V lost 1 base and J lost 0 bases. This CDR3 spans 20 amino acids. The germline gives CDR1 SGHVS, CDR2 FQNEAQ. As DNA, the CDR3 is TGTGCCAGCAGCTTAGAAACACTAGCGGGGTTTGAAAGCTCCTACAATGAGCAGTTCTTC. Translating it yields CASSLETLAGFESSYNEQFF.

V gene TRBV28 combines with J gene TRBJ2-5; perhaps TRBD1 as D (5 bases). The germline V and J ends were trimmed by 3 bases and 4 bases, with 15 bases remaining between them. This CDR3 has 15 residues. The V gene's germline CDR1 is MDHEN and CDR2 SYDVKM. This chain's CDR3 is CASSFRQDIGETQYF. Written as DNA, the CDR3 is TGTGCCAGCAGTTTTAGGCAGGACATTGGAGAGACCCAGTACTTC.

The chain carries TRBV18 and TRBJ2-7, with a tentative D call TRBD1 (6 bases). The V gene's germline CDR1 is KGHSH and CDR2 LQKENI. Trimming shortened V by 3 bases and J by 1 base, and 10 bases separated the two germline ends. The CDR3 has 14 residues. The CDR3 spells CASSPSQGSYEQYF. In DNA form, the CDR3 reads TGTGCCAGCTCACCGTCCCAGGGGTCCTACGAGCAGTACTTC.

This clone was picked up a small number of times. The chain uses TRBV5-1 and TRBJ2-5; D possibly matches TRBD1 or TRBD2 (5 bases each). CDR1 is SGHRS, CDR2 YFSETQ, per germline. Trimming cost V 2 bases and J 5 bases, with 13 bases left between them. This CDR3 is built from 14 residues. The CDR3 DNA reads TGCGCCAGCAGCTTTGGAGGCTGGGGGGAGACCCAGTACTTC. Its protein is CASSFGGWGETQYF.

This chain uses TRBV6-4 with TRBJ2-3; D not resolved. The ends were cut back, 5 bases at V and 3 bases at J, with 12 bases in the middle. The CDR3 is 14 residues long. Germline CDR1 and CDR2: MRHNA and SNTAGT. The DNA for the CDR3 is TGTGCCAGCAGTAGGGAAATGGGAACAGATACGCAGTATTTT. Its translation: CASSREMGTDTQYF.

V and J are TRBV7-8 and TRBJ2-2, with 8 bases that match TRBD1. CDR1 is SGHVS and CDR2 is FQNEAQ in the germline V gene. J was trimmed by 7 bases and V by 5 bases; bases with no gene match: 9. This CDR3 spans 15 amino acids. CDR3 residues: CASSRGTGFSGELFF. The CDR3 nucleotides read TGTGCCAGCAGCCGCGGGACAGGTTTTAGCGGGGAGCTGTTTTTT.

This chain uses TRBV28 with TRBJ1-3; no clear D gene. Germline loops: CDR1 MDHEN, CDR2 SYDVKM. The CDR3 runs 15 residues. V lost 7 bases to trimming and J lost 2 bases, with 15 bases between them. CDR3 amino acids: CASTTPRGAGNTIYF. DNA for the CDR3: TGTGCCAGCACTACGCCGAGAGGTGCTGGAAACACCATATATTTT.

This chain uses TRBV30 with TRBJ1-4; 10 bases are a match to TRBD1. Germline V gene lookup returns CDR1 GTSNPN and CDR2 SVGIG (reference sequence). The CDR3 has 16 amino acids. Trimming at V came to 1 base and at J to 7 bases, leaving 9 bases not matched to a gene. Written as DNA, the CDR3 is TGTGCCTGGAGTGCAGGGGGTGGGGACAGGGGTGAAAAACTGTTTTTT. Translating gives CAWSAGGGDRGEKLFF.

The chain has TRBV5-1 and TRBJ1-2; 7 bases are a match to TRBD1. CDR1 is SGHRS, CDR2 YFSETQ, per germline. This CDR3 spans 14 amino acids. J gave up 4 bases and V 1 base, and 4 bases lay outside the gene matches. The CDR3 sequence is CASSLLGGTYGYTF. DNA of the CDR3: TGCGCCAGCAGCTTGTTAGGGGGCACCTATGGCTACACCTTC.

The chain joins TRBV21-1 to TRBJ2-3. TRBV21-1 is a recognized pseudogene. This CDR3 is 14 amino acids long. The CDR3 loop is CASKRDRSTDTQYF. The DNA for the CDR3 is TGTGCCAGCAAAAGGGACCGTAGCACAGATACGCAGTATTTT.

The genes are TRBV29-1 and TRBJ2-7, with a possible D match to TRBD2 (6 bases). The germline V and J ends were trimmed by 4 bases and 2 bases, with 12 bases remaining between them. CDR1 is SQVTM and CDR2 is ANQGSEA in the germline V gene. The CDR3 is made up of 13 amino acids. The CDR3, as DNA: TGCAGCGTTGGGAGGGAGGTACCCTACGAGCAGTACTTC. Protein sequence: CSVGREVPYEQYF.

This clone showed up just once. The chain is built from TRBV10-2 and TRBJ1-1; the D gene is possibly TRBD1 (6 bases). Trimming stripped 6 bases from V and 0 bases from J, with 14 bases between. The germline gives CDR1 WSHSY, CDR2 SAAADI. The CDR3 totals 15 residues. Here the CDR3 reads CASRRTADMNTEAFF. The CDR3 DNA reads as TGCGCCAGCAGACGGACAGCGGACATGAACACTGAAGCTTTCTTT.

The chain uses TRBV5-1 and TRBJ2-2; D is uncertain. V was pared by 4 bases and J by 3 bases, with 4 bases between. In germline, CDR1 is SGHRS, CDR2 YFSETQ. The CDR3 extends over 12 amino acids. CDR3 sequence reads: CASSEYTGELFF. The CDR3 DNA reads TGCGCCAGCAGCGAGTACACCGGGGAGCTGTTTTTT.

V and J are TRBV28 and TRBJ2-3; D may be TRBD2 (6 bases). V was shortened by 7 bases and J by 0 bases, with 11 bases between the two germline ends. The CDR3 sequence is 14 residues long. Germline CDR1 and CDR2: MDHEN and SYDVKM. CDR3: CASKRVLSTDTQYF. The CDR3, as DNA: TGTGCCAGCAAGCGGGTACTAAGCACAGATACGCAGTATTTT.

This clone has just a few counts. The chain is built from TRBV30 and TRBJ2-7; 8 bases map to TRBD2. Germline-derived CDR1 and CDR2 are GTSNPN and SVGIG (reference sequence). This CDR3 contains 15 residues. The junction had 7 bases not matched to a gene; V was cut back by 0 bases and J by 3 bases. In DNA form, the CDR3 reads TGTGCCTGGAGTGTACGGGGGACTAGTGTCTACGAGCAGTACTTC. Amino acid sequence: CAWSVRGTSVYEQYF.

The V and J genes are TRBV5-4 and TRBJ1-4, with D possibly matching TRBD1 (6 bases). The germline gives CDR1 SGHNT, CDR2 YYREEE (reference sequence). V gave up 3 bases and J gave up 0 bases, with 12 bases separating them. The CDR3 has 16 residues. The CDR3 region is CASSSKQGPTNEKLFF. CDR3 bases: TGTGCCAGCAGCTCTAAACAGGGACCAACTAATGAAAAACTGTTTTTT.

The V and J genes are TRBV6-6 and TRBJ1-1; weak D call: TRBD1 (6 bases). The CDR3 consists of 15 residues. Trimming cost V 2 bases and J 1 base, with 11 bases left between them. Germline values: CDR1 MNHNY, CDR2 SVGAGI (reference sequence). CDR3 in amino acids: CASSYNGGGNTEAFF. The DNA of the CDR3 is TGTGCCAGCAGTTACAATGGAGGGGGGAACACTGAAGCTTTCTTT.

V usage is TRBV18 and J usage is TRBJ2-2; 7 bases line up with TRBD1. Per the germline V gene, CDR1 is KGHSH and CDR2 is LQKENI. This CDR3 spans 17 amino acids. The trim removed 3 bases at V and 2 bases at J, leaving 9 bases unmatched. CDR3 sequence: CASSPLPGQRNTGELFF. The CDR3 DNA sequence: TGTGCCAGCTCACCCCTTCCGGGACAGAGAAACACCGGGGAGCTGTTTTTT.